This T cell receptor beta chain was sequenced for a study of shared clonotypes between healthy human individuals. Study-wide findings and caveats: Sharing across four donors was highest in naive CD4 (around 5%) and lowest in memory CD8 (about 0.4%). Memory subsets generally showed smaller estimated richness than naive subsets did. Owing to a small donor count, the genetic and exposure-history diversity represented was limited.

Germline assignment: CDR1 MNHNS and CDR2 SASEGT. V lost 9 bases to trimming and J lost 7 bases, with 9 bases between them. This CDR3 region has 11 residues. On sorted subsets, replicate PCRs used 200 to 250 ng DNA, or about 30,000 T cell genomes. Using immunoSEQ multiplex PCR, the repertoire was profiled, and TCRdb retains in-frame clones only, with some absent. Of a few million clones in the sample, around 90% were seen once. With regard to this clone: What it binds is unknown.

The TCR originated in a man aged 18 to 30 in good health. This sequence joins TRBV6-1 and TRBJ2-2; D is undetermined. The source material was naive CD4+ T cells sorted from blood. Described subset: CD45RA+ positively selected. The CDR3 here is CARSKVGELFF. The DNA for the CDR3 is TGTGCCAGGTCGAAAGTCGGGGAGCTGTTTTTT.